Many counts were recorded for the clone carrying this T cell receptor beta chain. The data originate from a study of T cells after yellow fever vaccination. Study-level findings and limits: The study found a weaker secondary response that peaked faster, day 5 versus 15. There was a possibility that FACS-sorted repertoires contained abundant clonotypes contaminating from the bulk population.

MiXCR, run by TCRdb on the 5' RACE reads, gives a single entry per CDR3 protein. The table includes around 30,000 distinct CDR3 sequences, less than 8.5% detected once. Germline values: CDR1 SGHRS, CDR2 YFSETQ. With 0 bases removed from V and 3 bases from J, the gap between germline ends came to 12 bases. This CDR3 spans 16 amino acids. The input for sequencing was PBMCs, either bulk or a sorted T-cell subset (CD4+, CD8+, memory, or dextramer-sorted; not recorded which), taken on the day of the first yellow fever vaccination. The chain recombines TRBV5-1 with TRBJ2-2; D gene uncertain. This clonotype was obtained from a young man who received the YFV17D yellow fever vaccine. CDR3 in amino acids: CASSLDAIRDTGELFF. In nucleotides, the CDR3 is TGCGCCAGCAGCTTGGATGCGATTCGGGACACCGGGGAGCTGTTTTTT.